The present TCR beta chain was sequenced within a study of vaccination and CD4 T cells after COVID-19. Study context: Those taking part got two shots of either the BNT162b2 or the mRNA-1273 vaccine. Study observations and caveats: A median 86.3% of convalescent patients' SARS-CoV-2-reactive clones emerged only after vaccination.

As to this clonotype: Its cognate antigen is unknown.

Regarding treatment: roughly ten-day PBMC culture with coronavirus spike peptide pools or control peptides (ViraFEST assay). Researchers used the Oncomine TCR Beta short-read assay to sequence DNA from cultured CD4+ T cells. Extraction of genomic DNA was performed on cultured CD4+ T cells. TCRdb ran MiXCR on the PCR reads and lists one entry per CDR3 protein. The sample has 20,000 to 25,000 distinct CDR3 sequences, almost 50% seen once. The sample taken for sequencing was CD4+ T cells from blood, cultured in vitro. This clonotype originated in a human donor who had recovered from COVID-19.

CDR3 coding DNA: TGTGCCAGCAGCTTGGCCCCTTACAATGAGCAGTTCTTC. Protein sequence: CASSLAPYNEQFF. The J gene is TRBJ2-1, the V gene TRBV5-4; the D is unclear. Germline values: CDR1 SGHNT, CDR2 YYREEE (reference sequence). Trimming took 0 bases from V and 4 from J, leaving 5 bases between them. The CDR3 consists of 13 residues.